This T cell receptor (beta chain) originates from a study of PD-1 blockade in mismatch repair-deficient tumors. PCR or immunohistochemistry showed mismatch repair deficiency in every enrolled patient. Three pembrolizumab responders had their TCRs sequenced. The CDR3 is 16 amino acids. Germline lookup yields CDR1 SGHTS and CDR2 YDEGEE. The V end was cut by 0 bases, the J end by 0 bases, with 9 bases between. Profiled with immunoSEQ multiplex PCR; TCRdb holds only in-frame clones, not every one. The table has some 120,000 clones, 70% to 80% seen once. Notes on this clone: Its specificity is unknown.

Notes on the study in general: Rapid post-treatment expansion, then contraction, generally preceding radiologic response, marked tumor-resident clones.

The receptor's source is an adult with mismatch repair-deficient cancer. Sequencing was performed on peripheral blood, taken about 13 months after starting pembrolizumab. The chain recombines TRBV5-8 with TRBJ1-4; no firm D call. The CDR3: CASSLAVLSTNEKLFF. The CDR3 nucleotides read TGTGCCAGCAGCTTGGCAGTTCTTTCAACTAATGAAAAACTGTTTTTT. The full variable domain, its missing parts supplied by reference TRBV5-8 and TRBJ1-4, is EAGVTQSPTHLIKTRGQQATLRCSPISGHTSVYWYQQALGLGLQFLLWYDEGEERNRGNFPPRFSGRQFPNYSSELNVNALELEDSALYLCASSLAVLSTNEKLFFGSGTQLSVL.